Included here is one T cell receptor beta chain sequence, with context. Its antigen is unknown. These data come from a study of OX40 agonist ivuxolimab in advanced cancers. Study-wide findings and caveats: Researchers did not determine the expanded peripheral T cells' antigen specificity. The average count of expanded clones was higher among CD8+ T cells than among CD4+.

Method: immunoSEQ multiplex PCR; TCRdb's copy keeps in-frame clones and lacks some. The sample yields about 48,000 clones, 79% seen once. The germline CDR1 and CDR2 sequences are LGHNA and YSLEER. The CDR3 is 18 residues long. Trimming removed 0 bases from V and 3 bases from J, with 20 bases in between. V and J are TRBV4-3 and TRBJ1-2; no definite D call. The material sequenced was CD4+ or CD8+ T cells sorted from blood, taken in a trial of the OX40 agonist ivuxolimab. The receptor was isolated from an adult with an advanced solid tumor such as melanoma, head and neck, liver or kidney cancer. The CDR3 sequence is CASSQEVGQAHRYYGYTF. The CDR3 region has the DNA TGCGCCAGCAGCCAAGAAGTCGGGCAGGCCCACCGGTACTATGGCTACACCTTC.